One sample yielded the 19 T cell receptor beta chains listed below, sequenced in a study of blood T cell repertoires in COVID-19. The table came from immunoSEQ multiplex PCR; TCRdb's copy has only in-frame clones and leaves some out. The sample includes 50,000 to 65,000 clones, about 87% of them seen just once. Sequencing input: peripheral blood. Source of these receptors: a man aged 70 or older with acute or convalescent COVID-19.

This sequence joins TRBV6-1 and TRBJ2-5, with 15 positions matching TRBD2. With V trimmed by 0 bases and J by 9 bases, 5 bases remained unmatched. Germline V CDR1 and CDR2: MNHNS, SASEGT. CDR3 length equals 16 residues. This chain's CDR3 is CASSEAGLAGGSAQYF. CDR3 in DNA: TGTGCCAGCAGTGAAGCGGGACTAGCGGGGGGAAGTGCCCAGTACTTC.

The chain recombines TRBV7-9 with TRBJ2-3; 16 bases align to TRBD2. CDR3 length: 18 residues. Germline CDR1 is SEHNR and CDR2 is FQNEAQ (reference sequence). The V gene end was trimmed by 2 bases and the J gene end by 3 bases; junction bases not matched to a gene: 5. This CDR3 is CASSLRGLAGGPTDTQYF. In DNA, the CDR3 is TGTGCCAGCAGCTTAAGGGGACTAGCGGGAGGGCCGACAGATACGCAGTATTTT.

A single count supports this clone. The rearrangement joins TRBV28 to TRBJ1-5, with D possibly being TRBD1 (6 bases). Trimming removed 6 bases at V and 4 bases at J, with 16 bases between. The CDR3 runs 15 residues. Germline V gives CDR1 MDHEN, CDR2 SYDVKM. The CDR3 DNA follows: TGTGCCAGCAGAAGTCAGGGGCAACTAAATCAGCCCCAGCATTTT. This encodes CASRSQGQLNQPQHF.

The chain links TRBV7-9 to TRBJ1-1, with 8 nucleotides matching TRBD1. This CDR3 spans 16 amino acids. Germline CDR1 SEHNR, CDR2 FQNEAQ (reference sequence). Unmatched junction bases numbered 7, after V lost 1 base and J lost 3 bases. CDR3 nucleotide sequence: TGTGCCAGCAGCTTAGGACAGGGGAGTGGGTACACTGAAGCTTTCTTT. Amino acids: CASSLGQGSGYTEAFF.

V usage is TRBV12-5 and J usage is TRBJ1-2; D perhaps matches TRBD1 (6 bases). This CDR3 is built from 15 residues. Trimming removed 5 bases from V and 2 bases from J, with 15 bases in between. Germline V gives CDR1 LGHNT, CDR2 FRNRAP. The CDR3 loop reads CASGASGGSNYGYTF. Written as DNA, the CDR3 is TGTGCTAGTGGTGCCAGTGGGGGCTCCAACTATGGCTACACCTTC. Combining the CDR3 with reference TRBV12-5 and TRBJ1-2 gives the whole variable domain DARVTQTPRHKVTEMGQEVTMRCQPILGHNTVFWYRQTMMQGLELLAYFRNRAPLDDSGMPKDRFSAEMPDATLATLKIQPSEPRDSAVYFCASGASGGSNYGYTFGSGTRLTVV.

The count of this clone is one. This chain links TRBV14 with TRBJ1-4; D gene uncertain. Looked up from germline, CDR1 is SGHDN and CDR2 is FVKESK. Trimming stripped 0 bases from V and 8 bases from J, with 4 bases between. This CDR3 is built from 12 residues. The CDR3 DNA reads TGTGCCAGCAGCCAAGACGGGGAAAAACTGTTTTTT. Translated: CASSQDGEKLFF.

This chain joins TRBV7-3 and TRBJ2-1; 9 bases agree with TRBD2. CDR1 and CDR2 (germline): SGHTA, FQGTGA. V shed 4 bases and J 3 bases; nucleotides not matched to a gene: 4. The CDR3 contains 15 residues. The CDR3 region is CASSSTSGVYNEQFF. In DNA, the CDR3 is TGTGCCAGCAGCTCGACTAGCGGCGTCTACAATGAGCAGTTCTTC. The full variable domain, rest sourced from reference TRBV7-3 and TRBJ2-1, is GAGVSQTPSNKVTEKGKYVELRCDPISGHTALYWYRQSLGQGPEFLIYFQGTGAADDSGLPNDRFFAVRPEGSVSTLKIQRTERGDSAVYLCASSSTSGVYNEQFFGPGTRLTVL.

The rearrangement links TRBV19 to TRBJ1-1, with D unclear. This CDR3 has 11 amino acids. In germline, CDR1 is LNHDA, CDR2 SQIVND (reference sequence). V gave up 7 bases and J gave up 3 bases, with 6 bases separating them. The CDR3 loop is CASMSYTEAFF. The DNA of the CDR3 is TGTGCCAGTATGAGCTACACTGAAGCTTTCTTT.

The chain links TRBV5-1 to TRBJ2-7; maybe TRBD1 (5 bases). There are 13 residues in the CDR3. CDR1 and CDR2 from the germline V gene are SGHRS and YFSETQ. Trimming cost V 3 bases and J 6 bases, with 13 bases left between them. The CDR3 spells CASSSQQGSEQYF. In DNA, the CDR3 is TGCGCCAGCAGCTCCCAGCAGGGATCCGAGCAGTACTTC.

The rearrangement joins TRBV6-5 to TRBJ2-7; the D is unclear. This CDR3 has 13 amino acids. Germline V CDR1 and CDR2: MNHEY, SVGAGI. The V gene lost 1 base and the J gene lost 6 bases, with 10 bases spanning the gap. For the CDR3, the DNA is TGTGCCAGCAGTTACTACCGGGTCTCCGAGCAGTACTTC. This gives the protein CASSYYRVSEQYF.

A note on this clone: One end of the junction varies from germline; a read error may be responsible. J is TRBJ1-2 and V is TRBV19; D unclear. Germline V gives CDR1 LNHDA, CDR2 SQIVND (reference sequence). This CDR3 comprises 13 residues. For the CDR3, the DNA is TGTGCCAGTAGTCTAGACACGAGCTATGGCTACACCTTC. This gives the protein CASSLDTSYGYTF.

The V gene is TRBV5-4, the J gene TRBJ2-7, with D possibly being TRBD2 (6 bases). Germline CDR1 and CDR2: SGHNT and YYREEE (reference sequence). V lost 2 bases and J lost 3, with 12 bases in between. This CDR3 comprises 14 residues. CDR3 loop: CASSLDSGYYEQYF. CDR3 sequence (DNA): TGTGCCAGCAGCTTAGACAGCGGGTACTACGAGCAGTACTTC. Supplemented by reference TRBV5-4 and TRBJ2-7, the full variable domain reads ETGVTQSPTHLIKTRGQQVTLRCSSQSGHNTVSWYQQALGQGPQFIFQYYREEENGRGNFPPRFSGLQFPNYSSELNVNALELDDSALYLCASSLDSGYYEQYFGPGTRLTVT.

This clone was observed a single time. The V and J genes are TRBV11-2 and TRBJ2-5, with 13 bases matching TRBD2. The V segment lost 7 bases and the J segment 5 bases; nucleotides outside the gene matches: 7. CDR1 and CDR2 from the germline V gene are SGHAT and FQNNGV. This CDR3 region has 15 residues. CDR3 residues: CASTRGLAGAETQYF. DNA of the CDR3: TGTGCCAGCACCCGAGGACTAGCGGGAGCTGAGACCCAGTACTTC.

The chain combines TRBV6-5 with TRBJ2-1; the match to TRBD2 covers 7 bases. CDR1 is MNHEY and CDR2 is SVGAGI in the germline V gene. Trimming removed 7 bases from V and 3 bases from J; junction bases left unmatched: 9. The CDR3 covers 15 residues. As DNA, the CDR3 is TGTGCCAGCACCAACGACGGACTAGGCTACAATGAGCAGTTCTTC. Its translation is CASTNDGLGYNEQFF.

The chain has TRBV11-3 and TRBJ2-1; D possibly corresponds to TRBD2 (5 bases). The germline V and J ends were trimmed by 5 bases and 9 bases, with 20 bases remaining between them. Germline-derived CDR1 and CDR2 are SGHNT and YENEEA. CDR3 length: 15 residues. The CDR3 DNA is TGTGCCAGCAGCCGAGTGGGGAAAGAGGGAAGTGAGCAGTTCTTC. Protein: CASSRVGKEGSEQFF.

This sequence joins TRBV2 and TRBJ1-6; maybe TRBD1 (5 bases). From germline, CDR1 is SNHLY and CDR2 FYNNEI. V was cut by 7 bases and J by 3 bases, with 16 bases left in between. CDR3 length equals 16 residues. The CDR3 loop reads CASTGGETFYNSPLHF. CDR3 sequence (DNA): TGTGCCAGCACCGGGGGGGAGACTTTCTATAATTCACCCCTCCACTTT.

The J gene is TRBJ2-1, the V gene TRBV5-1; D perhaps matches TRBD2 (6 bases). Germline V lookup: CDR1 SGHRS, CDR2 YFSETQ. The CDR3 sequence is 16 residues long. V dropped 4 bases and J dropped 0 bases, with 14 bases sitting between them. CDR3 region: CASSEAGPSSYNEQFF. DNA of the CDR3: TGCGCCAGCAGCGAGGCGGGGCCCAGCTCCTACAATGAGCAGTTCTTC.

DNA of the CDR3: TGCAGCGTTCGACCGAGGGATGGGCTGGGTGGAAACACCATATATTTT. This codes for CSVRPRDGLGGNTIYF. The chain carries TRBV29-1 and TRBJ1-3; D unclear. The CDR3 is 16 amino acids. V lost 5 bases and J lost 3, with 20 bases in between. Germline V gene sequence: CDR1 SQVTM, CDR2 ANQGSEA.

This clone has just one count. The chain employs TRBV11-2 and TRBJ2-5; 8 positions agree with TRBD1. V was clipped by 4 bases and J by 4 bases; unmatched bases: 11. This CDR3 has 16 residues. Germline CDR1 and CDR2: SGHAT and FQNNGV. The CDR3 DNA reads TGTGCCAGCAGCTCAAACTGGGACAGGTTGGGAGAGACCCAGTACTTC. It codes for CASSSNWDRLGETQYF.